This T cell receptor beta chain comes out of a study of shared clonotypes between healthy human individuals. Study-wide context: The donors, a couple of women and a few men, were aged 18 to 49.

At a deep level, the assay was run. Assay: immunoSEQ multiplex PCR; the TCRdb copy retains only in-frame clones and omits some. The sample has about 520,000 clones; approximately 81% are singletons. Adult donors, all healthy and HIV-negative, had no recent acute infections or vaccinations. Adults of Caucasian background living in Nashville, Tennessee made up all donors. The CDR3 is made up of 13 amino acids. Germline loops: CDR1 MDHEN, CDR2 SYDVKM. V lost 1 base, J lost 9 bases, and 10 bases lay in between. The chain uses TRBV28 and TRBJ2-1; weak D call: TRBD2 (5 bases). Input material: PBMCs. This receptor was taken from a woman in her 40s in good health. Some clones in this sample may be carry-over from other donors' samples. The CDR3 DNA reads TGTGCCAGCAGTTTATTATCGGGGAGTGAGCAGTTCTTC. This encodes CASSLLSGSEQFF.